The T cell receptor beta chain described here comes from a study of human T cells and chemical hapten exposure. Study-wide findings and caveats: Sensitizing to DPC left TCRs with a frequency above 1 in 1000 unaltered.

Time point in this sample: pre-sensitization, week 0. This sample's treatment: therapeutic diphenylcyclopropenone sensitization with weekly scalp DPC. The study extracted total RNA from unfractionated whole blood. Library preparation tagged each individual cDNA molecule with a unique molecular identifier. TCRdb reprocessed the RACE reads via MiXCR and lists one record per CDR3 protein. Seen here are fewer than 45,000 distinct CDR3 sequences, more than 10% observed once, and the top ten hold approximately 1.9%. V lost 1 base and J 7 bases, leaving 11 bases between the germline ends. The CDR3 covers 15 residues. From germline, CDR1 is MDHEN and CDR2 SYDVKM. There are many counts of this clonotype. Its matching antigen is unknown.

The TCR sequence derives from a woman aged 40 to 50 with alopecia areata. Some clones in this sample may be carry-over from other donors' samples. J is TRBJ1-6 and V is TRBV28; D is unclear. This specimen consisted of whole blood, obtained in connection with sensitization to the hapten diphenylcyclopropenone (DPC). CDR3 DNA: TGTGCCAGCAGTTTATCGGGTTTTGGGAATTCACCCCTCCACTTT. This codes for CASSLSGFGNSPLHF.